The clone carrying this T cell receptor (beta chain) appeared many times. Its specificity is not known. This entry comes from a study of T cells in Graves' hyperthyroidism and ophthalmopathy. The germline CDR1 and CDR2 sequences are KGHDR and SFDVKD. Trimming pared 4 bases from V and 6 bases from J, leaving 18 bases between. The CDR3 is made up of 16 amino acids. Broader study findings: Ophthalmopathy got predicted by the model a median around 6.8 months before its onset.

RNA transcripts provided the source from which TCR beta CDR3 regions were amplified. Researchers ran a first-round RT-PCR on the TCR CDR3 using the HTBI primer set. MiXCR was run by TCRdb on the multiplex PCR reads, yielding one entry per CDR3 protein. The table records about 560,000 distinct CDR3 sequences, approximately 15% of them present only once. This chain links TRBV24-1 with TRBJ2-1; perhaps TRBD1 as D (5 bases). This clonotype was sampled from a woman younger than 30 with Graves' hyperthyroidism. The sample consisted of blood. The CDR3: CATSDRRQSTANEQFF. The CDR3 DNA reads as TGTGCCACCAGTGACCGTAGACAGAGTACGGCCAATGAGCAGTTCTTC.